These 8 T cell receptor beta chains share one sample of origin, sequenced in a study of cytomegalovirus exposure and HLA in healthy donors. Primers included in the PCR were 60 Vbeta and 13 Jbeta primers. Produced via immunoSEQ multiplex PCR; TCRdb's table is partial and in-frame only. The repertoire has under 200,000 clones, 82% of them found once; the top ten carry roughly 1.6%. Specimen: PBMCs. The receptors here all came from a girl aged 10-17 years in good health and CMV-seropositive.

The chain's CDR3 is CASSLQGLGEQYF. CDR3 DNA sequence: TGTGCCAGCAGCTTGCAGGGGCTTGGCGAGCAGTACTTC. V and J are TRBV5-6 and TRBJ2-7; D may be TRBD1 (6 bases). V lost 1 base and J 6 bases, leaving 11 bases between the germline ends. This CDR3 has 13 amino acids. The germline V gene encodes CDR1 SGHDT and CDR2 YYEEEE.

Here the CDR3 reads CASSSQGAGLYGYTF. CDR3 DNA sequence: TGTGCCAGCAGTTCTCAGGGGGCCGGCCTCTATGGCTACACCTTC. This chain links TRBV6-6 with TRBJ1-2, with TRBD1 matching 8 bases. This CDR3 has 15 residues. V was pared by 4 bases and J by 4 bases, with 8 bases of the junction left unmatched. The germline gives CDR1 MNHNY, CDR2 SVGAGI (reference sequence).

This rearrangement joins TRBV5-1 to TRBJ2-5, with D unclear. The CDR3 is 11 amino acids. In germline, CDR1 is SGHRS, CDR2 YFSETQ. V shed 4 bases and J shed 2 bases, with 3 bases lying between them. This CDR3 is CASSRQETQYF. The CDR3, as DNA: TGCGCCAGCAGCCGTCAAGAGACCCAGTACTTC.

This chain uses TRBV19 with TRBJ1-4, with unresolved D. The CDR3 totals 13 residues. From germline, CDR1 is LNHDA and CDR2 SQIVND (reference sequence). Trimming took off 3 bases at V and 8 bases at J, with 10 bases between the two ends. CDR3 in DNA: TGTGCCAGTAGTATGTCGAGCCAAGAAAAACTGTTTTTT. This codes for CASSMSSQEKLFF.

The chain joins TRBV25-1 to TRBJ2-7; possible D gene TRBD1, 5 bases. Germline V CDR1 and CDR2: MGHDK, SYGVNS. Deletions cut 2 bases from V and 5 bases from J, with 25 bases between. There are 18 residues in the CDR3. The DNA of the CDR3 is TGTGCCAGCAGTGAAGGTCAGGGTCCGGACCCCCCCTTCCACGAGCAGTACTTC. Translated, it gives CASSEGQGPDPPFHEQYF.

The chain joins TRBV4-1 to TRBJ2-1; 8 bases agree with TRBD2. Per germline, CDR1 MGHRA and CDR2 YSYEKL. The CDR3 contains 16 residues. The junction had 13 bases not matched to a gene; V was cut back by 4 bases and J by 8 bases. The CDR3 loop reads CASSLSAGVRTHEQFF. Here the CDR3 DNA reads TGCGCCAGCAGCCTATCAGCGGGGGTAAGGACCCATGAGCAGTTCTTC.

The genes are TRBV28 and TRBJ1-3; D gene unclear. The CDR3 runs 15 residues. Trimming shortened V by 6 bases and J by 0 bases, and 12 bases separated the two germline ends. Germline V gene data show CDR1 as MDHEN and CDR2 as SYDVKM. This CDR3 reads CASSNPYVSGNTIYF. The CDR3, as DNA: TGTGCCAGCAGCAACCCCTACGTCTCTGGAAACACCATATATTTT. The whole variable domain, filled in from reference TRBV28 and TRBJ1-3, reads DVKVTQSSRYLVKRTGEKVFLECVQDMDHENMFWYRQDPGLGLRLIYFSYDVKMKEKGDIPEGYSVSREKKERFSLILESASTNQTSMYLCASSNPYVSGNTIYFGEGSWLTVV.

The chain couples TRBV7-9 to TRBJ1-5, with 10 bases fitting TRBD1. V was pared by 5 bases and J by 3 bases, with 4 bases of the junction left unmatched. Germline V gives CDR1 SEHNR, CDR2 FQNEAQ (reference sequence). The CDR3 loop spans 15 amino acids. CDR3 in amino acids: CASSDGTGVNQPQHF. The CDR3 DNA is TGTGCCAGCAGCGATGGGACAGGGGTCAATCAGCCCCAGCATTTT.